The rows below give T cell receptor beta chains drawn from one sample of a study of CD8 T cells in Susac syndrome. TCRdb processed the immunoSEQ multiplex PCR reads anew with MiXCR; each CDR3 protein has one entry. The data contain some 200,000 distinct CDR3 sequences, 90% to 95% of them singletons. Input material: CD4+ T cells from PBMCs. The source of these receptors is a human donor with Susac syndrome. CDR3s include the opening cysteine and the closing phenylalanine or tryptophan. The D gene is left open where the match is weak. The listing skips clone size in some rows; elsewhere it reads once, few, many or a size class.

j_gene: TRBJ2-5; len: 17; d_gene: TRBD2; v_gene: TRBV24-1; abundance: NA; CDR3nt: TGTGCCACCAGTGACGGACCGGGACTAGCGGTTAAAGAGACCCAGTACTTC; CDR3aa: CATSDGPGLAVKETQYF
j_gene: TRBJ2-5; len: 17; d_gene: TRBD2; v_gene: TRBV9; abundance: NA; CDR3nt: TGTGCCAGCAGCGTAAATCATGGCGGGGGGGCCGGGGAGACCCAGTACTTC; CDR3aa: CASSVNHGGGAGETQYF
j_gene: TRBJ2-7; len: 14; d_gene: TRBD1; v_gene: TRBV19; abundance: NA; CDR3nt: TGTGCCAGTAGTCTCCCGGGACAGCCCTACGAGCAGTACTTC; CDR3aa: CASSLPGQPYEQYF
j_gene: TRBJ1-2; len: 11; d_gene: TRBD1; v_gene: TRBV20-1; abundance: NA; CDR3nt: TGCAGTGCTAGAGGGACAGGGACGATCACCTTC; CDR3aa: CSARGTGTITF
j_gene: TRBJ1-4; len: 18; d_gene: TRBD1; v_gene: TRBV19; abundance: NA; CDR3nt: TGTGCCAGTAGTATAGGGGACAGCGCCCTCGCAACTAATGAAAAACTGTTTTTT; CDR3aa: CASSIGDSALATNEKLFF
j_gene: TRBJ2-3; len: 14; d_gene: NA; v_gene: TRBV6-5; abundance: NA; CDR3nt: TGTGCCAGCAGTCAGAGGGAGCTCACAGATACGCAGTATTTT; CDR3aa: CASSQRELTDTQYF
j_gene: TRBJ2-3; len: 15; d_gene: NA; v_gene: TRBV2; abundance: once; CDR3nt: TGTGCCAGCAGTGAACGGAGGAGTCCCACAGATACGCAGTATTTT; CDR3aa: CASSERRSPTDTQYF
j_gene: TRBJ2-7; len: 18; d_gene: TRBD1; v_gene: TRBV5-1; abundance: once; CDR3nt: TGCGCCAGCGTCCTACTTCAGATTTCGGGACAGGGGGTCACCGAGCAGTACTTC; CDR3aa: CASVLLQISGQGVTEQYF
j_gene: TRBJ2-7; len: 15; d_gene: TRBD1; v_gene: TRBV7-9; abundance: NA; CDR3nt: TGTGCCAGCAGCTGGACAGGCCGGGCAGGGGGCGAGCAGTACTTC; CDR3aa: CASSWTGRAGGEQYF
j_gene: TRBJ2-5; len: 12; d_gene: NA; v_gene: TRBV6-5; abundance: once; CDR3nt: TGTGCCAGCAGGTCGCATGGGGAGACCCAGTACTTC; CDR3aa: CASRSHGETQYF
j_gene: TRBJ2-1; len: 15; d_gene: NA; v_gene: TRBV5-1; abundance: NA; CDR3nt: TGCGCCAGCAGCTTACGGCCGAACCTAAACAATGAGCAGTTCTTC; CDR3aa: CASSLRPNLNNEQFF
j_gene: TRBJ2-5; len: 15; d_gene: TRBD2; v_gene: TRBV20-1; abundance: once; CDR3nt: TGCAGTGCTAGAGTAGGGACTAGCGGCCAAGAGACCCAGTACTTC; CDR3aa: CSARVGTSGQETQYF
j_gene: TRBJ2-5; len: 14; d_gene: TRBD1; v_gene: TRBV19; abundance: NA; CDR3nt: TGTGCCAGTAGTAGGACCGGGACAGGGGAGACCCAGTACTTC; CDR3aa: CASSRTGTGETQYF
j_gene: TRBJ2-2; len: 17; d_gene: NA; v_gene: TRBV15; abundance: NA; CDR3nt: TGTGCCACCAGCAGAGATTCCGGCAGGGGTCATTCCGGGGAGCTGTTTTTT; CDR3aa: CATSRDSGRGHSGELFF
j_gene: TRBJ2-3; len: 14; d_gene: TRBD1; v_gene: TRBV18; abundance: NA; CDR3nt: TGTGCCAGCTCACTGGGACAGATCACAGATACGCAGTATTTT; CDR3aa: CASSLGQITDTQYF
j_gene: TRBJ2-1; len: 14; d_gene: NA; v_gene: TRBV7-9; abundance: NA; CDR3nt: TGTGCCAGCAGCCCCGACCCTCTACCAACAGAGCAGTTCTTC; CDR3aa: CASSPDPLPTEQFF
j_gene: TRBJ2-1; len: 13; d_gene: NA; v_gene: TRBV5-4; abundance: NA; CDR3nt: TGTGCCAGCAGCTTGAAAGTCGGGAATGAGCAGTTCTTC; CDR3aa: CASSLKVGNEQFF
j_gene: TRBJ2-1; len: 15; d_gene: TRBD2; v_gene: TRBV7-3; abundance: NA; CDR3nt: TGTGCCAGCAGCCCCAAGCGGGAGAGGTACAATGAGCAGTTCTTC; CDR3aa: CASSPKRERYNEQFF
j_gene: TRBJ2-7; len: 15; d_gene: TRBD2; v_gene: TRBV5-1; abundance: NA; CDR3nt: TGCGCCAGCAGCTTAACCGGGACTACCAGGCGGGAGCAGTACTTC; CDR3aa: CASSLTGTTRREQYF
j_gene: TRBJ2-2; len: 13; d_gene: NA; v_gene: TRBV3-1; abundance: NA; CDR3nt: TGTGCCAGAGACCTACTAGTTCCCGGGGAGCTGTTTTTT; CDR3aa: CARDLLVPGELFF
j_gene: TRBJ1-1; len: 15; d_gene: NA; v_gene: TRBV12-3/TRBV12-4; abundance: NA; CDR3nt: TGTGCCAGCAGTTTAGAATTGGGGATGAACACTGAAGCTTTCTTT; CDR3aa: CASSLELGMNTEAFF
j_gene: TRBJ1-1; len: 13; d_gene: NA; v_gene: TRBV6-1; abundance: NA; CDR3nt: TGTGCCAGCAGACGCTCTTCTAACACTGAAGCTTTCTTT; CDR3aa: CASRRSSNTEAFF
j_gene: TRBJ2-7; len: 13; d_gene: TRBD1; v_gene: TRBV10-3; abundance: NA; CDR3nt: TGTGCCATCAGACGGGACAGCTCCTACGAGCAGTACTTC; CDR3aa: CAIRRDSSYEQYF
j_gene: TRBJ2-7; len: 15; d_gene: NA; v_gene: TRBV18; abundance: NA; CDR3nt: TGTGCCAGCTCACTTGTAGGGACCGAAAACAACGAGCAGTACTTC; CDR3aa: CASSLVGTENNEQYF
j_gene: TRBJ2-7; len: 16; d_gene: TRBD1; v_gene: TRBV6-1; abundance: NA; CDR3nt: TGTGCCAGCAGTGCAACGGGACAGGGTAGCTCCTACGAGCAGTACTTC; CDR3aa: CASSATGQGSSYEQYF
j_gene: TRBJ2-3; len: 14; d_gene: TRBD2; v_gene: TRBV20-1; abundance: NA; CDR3nt: TGCAGCCGCGGGGGGGTCGGTAGCACAGATACGCAGTATTTT; CDR3aa: CSRGGVGSTDTQYF
j_gene: TRBJ2-7; len: 15; d_gene: TRBD2; v_gene: TRBV13; abundance: NA; CDR3nt: TGTGCCAGCAGCTTAGGACTAGCGGACTCCTACGAGCAGTACTTC; CDR3aa: CASSLGLADSYEQYF
j_gene: TRBJ2-3; len: 15; d_gene: TRBD2; v_gene: TRBV20-1; abundance: once; CDR3nt: TGCAGTGCTAGAGATACACTAGCGGGAGGAGATACGCAGTATTTT; CDR3aa: CSARDTLAGGDTQYF
j_gene: TRBJ2-7; len: 14; d_gene: NA; v_gene: TRBV2; abundance: NA; CDR3nt: TGTGCCAGCAGTGGAGGGGGGACCCTCTACGAGCAGTACTTC; CDR3aa: CASSGGGTLYEQYF
j_gene: TRBJ2-7; len: 16; d_gene: TRBD2; v_gene: TRBV19; abundance: NA; CDR3nt: TGTGCCAGTAGTGGGATCCTAGCGGGAGGAACCGACGAGCAGTACTTC; CDR3aa: CASSGILAGGTDEQYF
j_gene: TRBJ2-2; len: 15; d_gene: NA; v_gene: TRBV3-1; abundance: NA; CDR3nt: TGTGCCAGCAGCGATACCTCTAGGCACACCGGGGAGCTGTTTTTT; CDR3aa: CASSDTSRHTGELFF
j_gene: TRBJ1-1; len: 14; d_gene: NA; v_gene: TRBV10-2; abundance: NA; CDR3nt: TGCGCCAGCAGTACAGGACAGTTAAACACTGAAGCTTTCTTT; CDR3aa: CASSTGQLNTEAFF
j_gene: TRBJ1-1; len: 17; d_gene: NA; v_gene: TRBV16; abundance: once; CDR3nt: TGTGCCAGCCGGTTGGGGGCCTCCACCCTTCTAAACACTGAAGCTTTCTTT; CDR3aa: CASRLGASTLLNTEAFF
j_gene: TRBJ1-2; len: 13; d_gene: NA; v_gene: TRBV3-1; abundance: NA; CDR3nt: TGTGCCAGCAGCCTACAGACTAACTATGGCTACACCTTC; CDR3aa: CASSLQTNYGYTF
j_gene: TRBJ1-1; len: 12; d_gene: NA; v_gene: TRBV5-1; abundance: NA; CDR3nt: TGCGCCAGCAGCTCAGGGGACACTGAAGCTTTCTTT; CDR3aa: CASSSGDTEAFF
j_gene: TRBJ1-1; len: 17; d_gene: TRBD1; v_gene: TRBV12-3/TRBV12-4; abundance: once; CDR3nt: TGTGCCAGCAGTACTGGGACAGGTTCTCTTCTGAACACTGAAGCTTTCTTT; CDR3aa: CASSTGTGSLLNTEAFF
j_gene: TRBJ2-7; len: 15; d_gene: TRBD1; v_gene: TRBV5-4; abundance: NA; CDR3nt: TGTGCCAGCAGTGACCAGGGGGCTGTCTCGTACGAGCAGTACTTC; CDR3aa: CASSDQGAVSYEQYF
j_gene: TRBJ2-5; len: 15; d_gene: NA; v_gene: TRBV29-1; abundance: NA; CDR3nt: TGCAGCGTTGTTGTAAGGCAGGGAACCCAAGAGACCCAGTACTTC; CDR3aa: CSVVVRQGTQETQYF
j_gene: TRBJ2-1; len: 14; d_gene: TRBD2; v_gene: TRBV11-2; abundance: NA; CDR3nt: TGTGCCAGCAGCGTGGGACTAGCGGGGAATGAGCAGTTCTTC; CDR3aa: CASSVGLAGNEQFF
j_gene: TRBJ1-1; len: 20; d_gene: TRBD1; v_gene: TRBV7-6; abundance: NA; CDR3nt: TGTGCCAGCAGCTTAGTGGGACAGGGGGCGATAGGAACCCCGAACACTGAAGCTTTCTTT; CDR3aa: CASSLVGQGAIGTPNTEAFF
j_gene: TRBJ2-1; len: 13; d_gene: NA; v_gene: TRBV12-3/TRBV12-4; abundance: few; CDR3nt: TGTGCCAGCAGTTTATTGGCAGACAATGAGCAGTTCTTC; CDR3aa: CASSLLADNEQFF
j_gene: TRBJ2-7; len: 15; d_gene: TRBD1; v_gene: TRBV28; abundance: NA; CDR3nt: TGTGCCAGCAGGTCCGGGACAGGCAGCTCCTACGAGCAGTACTTC; CDR3aa: CASRSGTGSSYEQYF
j_gene: TRBJ2-3; len: 14; d_gene: NA; v_gene: TRBV27; abundance: NA; CDR3nt: TGTGCCAGCATGTCTCTGGTCCTGACAGATACGCAGTATTTT; CDR3aa: CASMSLVLTDTQYF
j_gene: TRBJ1-1; len: 13; d_gene: NA; v_gene: TRBV2; abundance: NA; CDR3nt: TGTGCCAGCCTAATTCAGGGGAACACTGAAGCTTTCTTT; CDR3aa: CASLIQGNTEAFF
j_gene: TRBJ1-1; len: 12; d_gene: NA; v_gene: TRBV2; abundance: once; CDR3nt: TGTGCCAGCAGTGAACAGGGTCCTGAAGCTTTCTTT; CDR3aa: CASSEQGPEAFF
j_gene: TRBJ2-2; len: 13; d_gene: NA; v_gene: TRBV14; abundance: NA; CDR3nt: TGTGCCAGCAGCCACCAGACCACCGGGGAGCTGTTTTTT; CDR3aa: CASSHQTTGELFF
j_gene: TRBJ2-5; len: 17; d_gene: NA; v_gene: TRBV6-1; abundance: NA; CDR3nt: TGTGCCAGCACGATAACCTCGGTAGGGGTGCGACAAGAGACCCAGTACTTC; CDR3aa: CASTITSVGVRQETQYF
j_gene: TRBJ1-2; len: 13; d_gene: TRBD1; v_gene: TRBV12-5; abundance: once; CDR3nt: TGTGCTAGTGGTTTGGTAAACAGGGGTGGCTACACCTTC; CDR3aa: CASGLVNRGGYTF
j_gene: TRBJ2-2; len: 19; d_gene: TRBD2; v_gene: TRBV5-1; abundance: NA; CDR3nt: TGCGCCAGCAGCTTGGCCGGGAGTGGAGCGGGGATGAACACCGGGGAGCTGTTTTTT; CDR3aa: CASSLAGSGAGMNTGELFF